This is a list of T cell receptor beta chains from one sample in a study of STAT5B mutations in CD4+ large granular lymphocyte leukemia. The table came from immunoSEQ multiplex PCR; TCRdb's copy has only in-frame clones and leaves some out. The profile covers 20,000 to 25,000 clones, with around 80% appearing a single time and 8.6% taken by the ten largest. Specimen: CD4+ T cells from blood buffy coats. All receptors derive from a human donor in good health. Each CDR3 is given with its conserved first and last residue. The D gene is left open where the match is weak.

TRBJ2-1 | - | TRBV7-2 | TGTGCCAGCAGCTTAGCGGGGGGTGAGCAGTTCTTC | CASSLAGGEQFF
TRBJ2-7 | TRBD1 | TRBV6-1 | TGTGCCAGCCACGACAGGGGGCAAACCTACGAGCAGTACTTC | CASHDRGQTYEQYF
TRBJ2-2 | - | TRBV6-1 | TGTGCCAGCAGTGCTCTGAACACCGGGGAGCTGTTTTTT | CASSALNTGELFF
TRBJ2-3 | - | TRBV5-1 | TGCGCCAGCAGCTTGGACAAGACCACAGATACGCAGTATTTT | CASSLDKTTDTQYF
TRBJ2-3 | TRBD2 | TRBV5-4 | TGTGCCAGCAGCACCGGGACTAGCGGGGGGGACCCAGATACGCAGTATTTT | CASSTGTSGGDPDTQYF
TRBJ1-1 | - | TRBV4-3 | TGCGCCAGCAGCCAAGGCGCCCTAATGAACACTGAAGCTTTCTTC | CASSQGALMNTEAFF
TRBJ2-1 | TRBD1 | TRBV11-2 | TGTGCCAGCAGCTTAGCAGGGGGTGTTCCCTACAATGAGCAGTTCTTC | CASSLAGGVPYNEQFF
TRBJ1-6 | TRBD1 | TRBV28 | TGTGCCAGCTTGGGCCCGGGACAGGGCTCCTATAATTCACCCCTCCACTTT | CASLGPGQGSYNSPLHF
TRBJ1-2 | - | TRBV6-5 | TGTGCCAGCAGTTACCGCAGGGACGGCTATGGCTACACCTTC | CASSYRRDGYGYTF
TRBJ2-6 | TRBD1 | TRBV18 | TGTGCCAGCTCACACATGACAGGGACGGGGGCCAACGTCCTGACTTTC | CASSHMTGTGANVLTF
TRBJ2-4 | - | TRBV28 | TGTGCCAGCAGGTCAGCAGGGTTCAAAAACATTCAGTACTTC | CASRSAGFKNIQYF